The clone carrying this T cell receptor beta chain was detected only a few times. V gave up 4 bases and J gave up 2 bases; unmatched junction bases: 9. The CDR3 runs to 16 residues. Germline loops: CDR1 ENHRY, CDR2 SYGVKD. The method was immunoSEQ multiplex PCR; TCRdb's version includes in-frame clones alone and lacks a portion of them. The data hold about 120,000 clones, with 79% observed a single time. This sample was included in a study of blood T cell repertoires in COVID-19. V usage is TRBV10-3 and J usage is TRBJ2-7, with 9 bases identical to TRBD1. Material: peripheral blood. The sequence was collected from a man aged 35 to 55 with active or convalescent COVID-19. CDR3 DNA sequence: TGTGCCATCAGTGGAGGGGGACAGGGTACCCCCTACGAGCAGTACTTC. It yields the protein CAISGGGQGTPYEQYF.